The present TCR beta chain was sequenced within a study of T cell responses to AZD1222 COVID-19 vaccine. CDR1 is LNHDA and CDR2 is SQIVND in the germline V gene (reference sequence). The V and J ends lost 3 bases and 5 bases respectively, with 11 bases between them. The CDR3 loop spans 14 amino acids. TCRdb keeps only in-frame clones here, not all; method: immunoSEQ multiplex PCR. The sample includes about 110,000 clones, about 90% seen only once; the top ten take roughly 4.3%. Study-wide points: Vaccine-related CD4 TCRs covered spike, predominating at 160-218 and 743-854.

Of note for this clone: The antigen remains unidentified.

Second-dose groups at about 4 or about 12 weeks were pooled. This specimen consisted of peripheral blood, obtained 28 days after the second AZD1222 dose. The receptor was isolated from an adult who received the AZD1222 COVID-19 vaccine. The chain has TRBV19 and TRBJ1-5; D is ambiguous. The CDR3 spells CASSMANTDQPQHF. CDR3 nucleotides: TGTGCCAGTAGTATGGCCAACACAGATCAGCCCCAGCATTTT.